This T cell receptor beta chain derives from a study of PD-L1 blockade in urothelial cancer. Germline V gene lookup returns CDR1 SGHTA and CDR2 FQGNSA. Trimming removed 0 bases at V and 8 bases at J, with 23 bases between. The CDR3 has 17 residues. Time point specified: pretreatment peripheral blood. In each PCR, synthetic TCR analog templates were spiked in. The repertoire was sequenced with immunoSEQ multiplex PCR; TCRdb's copy has only in-frame clones and lacks some. Among more than 45,000 clones listed, around 74% were seen once. The origin of this receptor is an older man with urothelial cancer. Sequencing used PBMCs, obtained around atezolizumab (anti-PD-L1) treatment. This chain uses TRBV7-2 with TRBJ2-7; D might be TRBD2 (7 bases). The CDR3 region has the DNA TGTGCCAGCAGCTTAGCGCTCGGGGCGGGGGCCTTAGGCAAGCAGTACTTC. Translating it yields CASSLALGAGALGKQYF.